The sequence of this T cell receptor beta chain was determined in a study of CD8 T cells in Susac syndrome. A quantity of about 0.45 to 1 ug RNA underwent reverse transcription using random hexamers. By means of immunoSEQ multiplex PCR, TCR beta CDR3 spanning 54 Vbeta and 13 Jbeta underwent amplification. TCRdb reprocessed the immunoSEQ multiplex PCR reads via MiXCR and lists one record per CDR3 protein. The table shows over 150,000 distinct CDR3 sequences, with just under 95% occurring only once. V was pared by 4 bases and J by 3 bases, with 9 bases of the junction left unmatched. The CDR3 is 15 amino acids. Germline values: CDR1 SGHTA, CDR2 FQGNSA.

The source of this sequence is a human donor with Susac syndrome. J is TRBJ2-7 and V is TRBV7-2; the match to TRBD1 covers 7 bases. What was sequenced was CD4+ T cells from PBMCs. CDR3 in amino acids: CASSSQGQLFYEQYF. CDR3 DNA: TGTGCCAGCAGCTCCCAGGGACAGTTATTCTACGAGCAGTACTTC.